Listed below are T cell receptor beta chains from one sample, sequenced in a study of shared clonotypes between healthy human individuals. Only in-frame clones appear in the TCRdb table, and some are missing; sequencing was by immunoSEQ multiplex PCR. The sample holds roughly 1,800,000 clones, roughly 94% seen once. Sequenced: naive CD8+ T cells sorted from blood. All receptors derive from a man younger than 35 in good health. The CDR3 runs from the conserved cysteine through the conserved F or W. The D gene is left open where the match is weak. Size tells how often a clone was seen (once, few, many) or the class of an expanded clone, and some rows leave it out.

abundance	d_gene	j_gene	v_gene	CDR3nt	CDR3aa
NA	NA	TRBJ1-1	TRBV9	TGTGCCAGCAGCGCTTTCAGGGGACCGAACACTGAAGCTTTCTTT	CASSAFRGPNTEAFF
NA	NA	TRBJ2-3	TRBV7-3	TGTGCCAGCAGCTTAGAATTTGGGACAGATACGCAGTATTTT	CASSLEFGTDTQYF
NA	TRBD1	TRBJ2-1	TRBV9	TGTGCCAGCAGCGTAAGGTCCGGGCCAGGGGGTGAGCAGTTCTTC	CASSVRSGPGGEQFF
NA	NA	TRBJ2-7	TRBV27	TGTGCCTGCAGTCTTTCGACAGGAGACCTTTCCTACGAGCAGTACTTC	CACSLSTGDLSYEQYF
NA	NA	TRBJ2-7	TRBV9	TGTGCCAGCAGCGTAGGGACAGTACCCTCCTACGAGCAGTACTTC	CASSVGTVPSYEQYF
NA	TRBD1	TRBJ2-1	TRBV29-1	TGCAGCGTCTTTCGGGACAGGGCCTACAATGAGCAGTTCTTC	CSVFRDRAYNEQFF
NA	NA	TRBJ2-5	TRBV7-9	TGTGCCAGCAGCCCCCCTATCGGGCCTAGCGCCATCCAAGAGACCCAGTACTTC	CASSPPIGPSAIQETQYF
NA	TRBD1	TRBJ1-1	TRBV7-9	TGTGCCAGCAGCTTAACCGGGACAGGGGACACTGAAGCTTTCTTT	CASSLTGTGDTEAFF
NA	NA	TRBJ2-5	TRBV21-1	TGTGCCAGCAGCATACGGGACAGGGGGCGAGGAGAGACCCAGTACTTC	CASSIRDRGRGETQYF
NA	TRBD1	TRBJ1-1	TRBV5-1	TGCGCCAGCAATCGGGACAGGGAGAACACTGAAGCTTTCTTT	CASNRDRENTEAFF
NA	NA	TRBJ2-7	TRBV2	TGTGCCAGCTCTCTCGCCTGGACAGACATTTATTACGAGCAGTACTTC	CASSLAWTDIYYEQYF
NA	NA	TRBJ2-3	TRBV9	TGTGCCAGCAGCGATACCCAGGTTATGGCAACAGATACGCAGTATTTT	CASSDTQVMATDTQYF
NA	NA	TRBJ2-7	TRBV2	TGTGCCAGCAGTGAAGGCGACGACATAGCCTACGAGCAGTACTTC	CASSEGDDIAYEQYF
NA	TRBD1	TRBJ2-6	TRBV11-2	TGTGCCAGCAGCTTAATTCCCGGGACAGGGGCGGAGGGGGCCAACGTCCTGACTTTC	CASSLIPGTGAEGANVLTF
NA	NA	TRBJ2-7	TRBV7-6	TGTGCCAGCAGCTTTTATCGGCAGGACTCCTACGAGCAGTACTTC	CASSFYRQDSYEQYF
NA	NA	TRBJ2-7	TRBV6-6	TGTGCCAGCAGTTACGGTGTTCGCGAGCAGTACTTC	CASSYGVREQYF
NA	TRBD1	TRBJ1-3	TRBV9	TGTGCCAGCAGCGTAGAGGGGGCGCGTGGAAACACCATATATTTT	CASSVEGARGNTIYF
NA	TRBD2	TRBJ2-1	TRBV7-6	TGTGCCAGCAGCCTTCCGGGACTAGCGGCAAACAATGAGCAGTTCTTC	CASSLPGLAANNEQFF
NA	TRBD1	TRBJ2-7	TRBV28	TGTGCCAGCAGTTGGCAAGGGGGCTTCTACGAGCAGTACTTC	CASSWQGGFYEQYF
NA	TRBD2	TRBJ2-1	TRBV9	TGTGCCAGCAGATCGGGGGGGATAAACAATGAGCAGTTCTTC	CASRSGGINNEQFF
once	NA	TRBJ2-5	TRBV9	TGTGCCAGCAGCGTGGGGGACGAGACCCAGTACTTC	CASSVGDETQYF
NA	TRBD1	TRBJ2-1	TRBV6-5	TGTGCCAGCAGTCCCCCGACAGGGCTTGAGCAGTTCTTC	CASSPPTGLEQFF
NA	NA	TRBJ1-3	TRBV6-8	TGTGCCACTCTCTCTTCCCTTAGGGTGTCTGGAAACACCATATATTTT	CATLSSLRVSGNTIYF
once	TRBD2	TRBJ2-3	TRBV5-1	TGCGCCAGCAGCTTGGATCCTAGCGGGGGGGATGATACGCAGTATTTT	CASSLDPSGGDDTQYF
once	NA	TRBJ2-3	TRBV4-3	TGCGCCAGCAGCCAAGGAACGCTAGCTAGCACAGATACGCAGTATTTT	CASSQGTLASTDTQYF
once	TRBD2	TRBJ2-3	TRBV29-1	TGCAGCGTCGGGGGGGAAGGGGCAGATACGCAGTATTTT	CSVGGEGADTQYF
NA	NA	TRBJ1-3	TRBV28	TGTGCCAGCAGTCCGAACAGGGACTCTGGAAACACCATATATTTT	CASSPNRDSGNTIYF
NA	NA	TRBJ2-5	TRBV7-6	TGTGCCAGCAGCTTAGAAGCAGAAGAGACCCAGTACTTC	CASSLEAEETQYF
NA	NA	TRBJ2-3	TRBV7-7	TGTGCTAGCAGCCTCTCTCCGGGGGCAGTAGATACGCAGTATTTT	CASSLSPGAVDTQYF
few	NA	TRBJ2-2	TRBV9	TGTGCCAGCAGCGTAGTGGGCACCGGGGAGCTGTTTTTT	CASSVVGTGELFF
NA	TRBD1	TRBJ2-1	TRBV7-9	TGTGCCAGCAGCTCCCGGACAGGGGGCAGGGATGAGCAGTTCTTC	CASSSRTGGRDEQFF
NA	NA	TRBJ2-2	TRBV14	TGTGCCAGCAGCCAAGATGGAGGGGGTGTGGAGCTGTTTTTT	CASSQDGGGVELFF
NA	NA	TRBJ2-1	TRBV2	TGTGCCAGCTATGCCGTCTACAACAATGAGCAGTTCTTC	CASYAVYNNEQFF
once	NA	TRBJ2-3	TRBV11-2	TGTGCCAGCAGCCAGAACCAAGGGGAGTTAGATACGCAGTATTTT	CASSQNQGELDTQYF
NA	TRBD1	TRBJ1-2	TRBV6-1	TGTGCCAGCAGTGATCCCGGGACAGGGAACTATGGCTACACCTTC	CASSDPGTGNYGYTF
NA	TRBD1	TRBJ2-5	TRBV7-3	TGTGCCAGCAGCTTAACGGACAGGGGAGAGACCCAGTACTTC	CASSLTDRGETQYF
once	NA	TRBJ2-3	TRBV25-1	TGTGCCAGCAGTGAGGGCTTGGCAGATACGCAGTATTTT	CASSEGLADTQYF
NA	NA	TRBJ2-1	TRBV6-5	TGTGCCAGTGCGGAGGGTAGTCCCTACAATGAGCAGTTCTTC	CASAEGSPYNEQFF
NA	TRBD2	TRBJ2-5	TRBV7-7	TGTGCTAGCAGCTTCCGACTAGCCGTAGGGGAGACCCAGTACTTC	CASSFRLAVGETQYF
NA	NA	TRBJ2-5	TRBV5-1	TGCGCCAGCAGCTTGGTAGAAGAGACCCAGTACTTC	CASSLVEETQYF
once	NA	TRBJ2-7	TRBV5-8	TGTGCCAGCTCGAGTAACTCCTACGAGCAGTACTTC	CASSSNSYEQYF